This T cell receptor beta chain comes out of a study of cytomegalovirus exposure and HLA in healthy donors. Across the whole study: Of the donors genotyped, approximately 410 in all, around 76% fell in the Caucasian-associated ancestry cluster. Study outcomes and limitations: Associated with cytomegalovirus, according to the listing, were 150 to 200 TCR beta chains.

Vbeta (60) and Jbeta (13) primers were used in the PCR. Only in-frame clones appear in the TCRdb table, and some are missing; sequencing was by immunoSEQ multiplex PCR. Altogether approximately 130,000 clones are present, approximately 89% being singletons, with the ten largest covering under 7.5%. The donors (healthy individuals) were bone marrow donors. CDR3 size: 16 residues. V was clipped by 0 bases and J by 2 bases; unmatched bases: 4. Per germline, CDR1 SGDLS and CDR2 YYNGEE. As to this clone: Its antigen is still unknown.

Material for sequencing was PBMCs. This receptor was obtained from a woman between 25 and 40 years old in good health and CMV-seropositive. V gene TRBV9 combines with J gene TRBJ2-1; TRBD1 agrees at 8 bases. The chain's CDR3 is CASSVGRQGPYNEQFF. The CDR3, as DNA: TGTGCCAGCAGCGTAGGGCGACAGGGGCCCTACAATGAGCAGTTCTTC.